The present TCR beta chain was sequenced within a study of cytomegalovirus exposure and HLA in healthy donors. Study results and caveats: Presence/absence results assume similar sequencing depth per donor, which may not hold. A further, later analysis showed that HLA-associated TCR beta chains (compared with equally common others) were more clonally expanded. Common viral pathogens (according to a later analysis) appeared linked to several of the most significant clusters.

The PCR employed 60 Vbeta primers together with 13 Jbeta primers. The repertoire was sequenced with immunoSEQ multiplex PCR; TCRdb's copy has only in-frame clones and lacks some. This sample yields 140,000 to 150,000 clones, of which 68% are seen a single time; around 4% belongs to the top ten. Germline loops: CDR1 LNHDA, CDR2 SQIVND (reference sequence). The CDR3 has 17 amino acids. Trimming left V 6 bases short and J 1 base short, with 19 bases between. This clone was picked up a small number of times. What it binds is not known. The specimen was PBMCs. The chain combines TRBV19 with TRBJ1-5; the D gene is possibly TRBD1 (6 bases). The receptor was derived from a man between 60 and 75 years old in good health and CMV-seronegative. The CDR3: CASSLLSFRGSNQPQHF. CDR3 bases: TGTGCCAGTAGCCTCCTATCCTTCAGGGGAAGCAATCAGCCCCAGCATTTT.